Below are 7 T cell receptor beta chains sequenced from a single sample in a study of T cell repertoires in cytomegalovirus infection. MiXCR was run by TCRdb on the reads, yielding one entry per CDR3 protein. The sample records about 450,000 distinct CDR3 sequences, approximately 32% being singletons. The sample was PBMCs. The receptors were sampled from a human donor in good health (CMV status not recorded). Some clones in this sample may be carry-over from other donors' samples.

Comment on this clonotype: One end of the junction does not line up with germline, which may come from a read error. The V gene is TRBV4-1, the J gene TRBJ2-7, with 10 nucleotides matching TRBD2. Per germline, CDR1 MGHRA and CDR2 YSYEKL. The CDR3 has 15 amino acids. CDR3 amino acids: CVSSQDGTSEAEQYF. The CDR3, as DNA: TGCGTCAGCAGCCAAGATGGGACTAGCGAGGCCGAGCAGTACTTC.

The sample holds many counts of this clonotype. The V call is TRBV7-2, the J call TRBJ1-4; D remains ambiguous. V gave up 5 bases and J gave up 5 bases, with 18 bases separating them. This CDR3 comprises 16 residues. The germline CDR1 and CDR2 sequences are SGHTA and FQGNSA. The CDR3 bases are TGTGCCAGCAGCGTCCGCCCTCGAGTGGGGAATGAAAAACTGTTTTTT. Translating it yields CASSVRPRVGNEKLFF.

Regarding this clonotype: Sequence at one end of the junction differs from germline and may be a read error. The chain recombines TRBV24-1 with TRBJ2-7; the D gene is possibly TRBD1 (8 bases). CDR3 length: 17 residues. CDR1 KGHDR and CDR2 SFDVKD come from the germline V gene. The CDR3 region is CATSDLETGEGYYEQSF. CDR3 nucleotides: TGTGCCACCAGTGATTTGGAGACAGGGGAGGGATACTACGAGCAGTCCTTC.

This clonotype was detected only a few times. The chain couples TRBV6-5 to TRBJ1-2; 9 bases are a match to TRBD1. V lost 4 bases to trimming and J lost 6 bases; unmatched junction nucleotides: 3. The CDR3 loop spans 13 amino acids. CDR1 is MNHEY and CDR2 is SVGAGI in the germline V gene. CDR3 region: CASSSQGAHGYTF. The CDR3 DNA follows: TGTGCCAGCAGTTCACAGGGGGCCCATGGCTACACCTTC.

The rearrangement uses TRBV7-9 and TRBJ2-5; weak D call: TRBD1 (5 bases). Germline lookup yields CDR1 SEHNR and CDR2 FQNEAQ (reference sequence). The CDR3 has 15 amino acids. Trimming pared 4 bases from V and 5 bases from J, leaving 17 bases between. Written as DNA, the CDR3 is TGTGCCAGCAGCTCAATTTCCAGGGAAATCGAGACCCAGTACTTC. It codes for CASSSISREIETQYF.

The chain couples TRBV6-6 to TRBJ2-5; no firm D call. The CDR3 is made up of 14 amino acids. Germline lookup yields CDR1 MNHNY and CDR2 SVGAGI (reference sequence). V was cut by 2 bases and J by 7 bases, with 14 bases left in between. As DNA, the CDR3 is TGTGCCAGCAGTTACGATACAGTGCCCGGGACCCAGTACTTC. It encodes CASSYDTVPGTQYF.

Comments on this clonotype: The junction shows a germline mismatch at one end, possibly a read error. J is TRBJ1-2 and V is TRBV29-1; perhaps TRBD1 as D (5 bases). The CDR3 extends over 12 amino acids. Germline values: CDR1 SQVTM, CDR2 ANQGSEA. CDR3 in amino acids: CSVEDSNYGYTF. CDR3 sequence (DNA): TGCAGCGTCGAAGACAGTAACTATGGCTACACCTTC.